Listed below are T cell receptor beta chains from one sample, sequenced in a study of CXCR3-negative and CXCR3-positive naive CD8 T cells. TCRdb re-called the 5' RACE reads and shows each CDR3 protein once, DNA omitted. The listing contains tens of thousands of distinct CDR3 sequences. The specimen sequenced was naive CXCR3- CD8+ T cells from blood. These receptor sequences come from a human donor in good health. Some clones in this sample may be carry-over from other donors' samples. CDR3s include the opening cysteine and the closing phenylalanine or tryptophan.

>TRBV7-2|TRBJ2-7
CASSLGIGIPYEQYF
>TRBV11-2|TRBJ2-2
CASSLGGEGTNTGELFF
>TRBV7-9|TRBJ1-1
CASSLGLGGDTEAFF
>TRBV7-3|TRBJ2-7
CASSPSYGSYEQYF
>TRBV21-1|TRBJ1-2
CASSKGPRRTF
>TRBV7-2|TRBJ2-7
CASSLGLLVKYEQYF
>TRBV28|TRBJ2-1
CASAGTTIYNEQFF
>TRBV27|TRBJ2-7
CASSAWGASGLSYEQYF
>TRBV28|TRBJ2-6
CASSPGESSGANVLTF
>TRBV5-1|TRBJ2-1
CASSPTGGEQFF
>TRBV12-3/TRBV12-4|TRBJ2-3
CASSPTLGRGITDTQYF
>TRBV28|TRBJ1-1
CASSSGTGVKWTEAFF
>TRBV7-9|TRBJ2-3
CASSFFSGGAPSTDTQYF
>TRBV7-9|TRBJ2-1
CASSLGSNEQFF
>TRBV14|TRBJ1-3
CASSQDSRPVSGNTIYF
>TRBV27|TRBJ2-7
CASSAGLAVAYEQYF
>TRBV3-1|TRBJ2-1
CASSQDVAGYNEQFF
>TRBV29-1|TRBJ2-7
CSVEGDPHEQYF
>TRBV10-3|TRBJ1-5
CAISESAELRNQPQHF
>TRBV29-1|TRBJ1-1
CSVEDQGPTEAFF
>TRBV29-1|TRBJ2-7
CSVLGTGLSKSYELYF
>TRBV19|TRBJ2-7
CASSMGGTTYEQYF
>TRBV7-3|TRBJ2-2
CASSPSGTGELFF
>TRBV4-1|TRBJ2-3
CASSQWTESSTDTQYF
>TRBV5-8|TRBJ2-1
CASSLKEKTYNEQFF
>TRBV20-1|TRBJ2-7
CSARALRDPEDYEQYF
>TRBV5-5|TRBJ2-7
CASSFGTGDYEQYF
>TRBV27|TRBJ2-7
CASSFQRTGKALEAGYF
>TRBV6-5|TRBJ2-5
CASSPVWGGQETQYF